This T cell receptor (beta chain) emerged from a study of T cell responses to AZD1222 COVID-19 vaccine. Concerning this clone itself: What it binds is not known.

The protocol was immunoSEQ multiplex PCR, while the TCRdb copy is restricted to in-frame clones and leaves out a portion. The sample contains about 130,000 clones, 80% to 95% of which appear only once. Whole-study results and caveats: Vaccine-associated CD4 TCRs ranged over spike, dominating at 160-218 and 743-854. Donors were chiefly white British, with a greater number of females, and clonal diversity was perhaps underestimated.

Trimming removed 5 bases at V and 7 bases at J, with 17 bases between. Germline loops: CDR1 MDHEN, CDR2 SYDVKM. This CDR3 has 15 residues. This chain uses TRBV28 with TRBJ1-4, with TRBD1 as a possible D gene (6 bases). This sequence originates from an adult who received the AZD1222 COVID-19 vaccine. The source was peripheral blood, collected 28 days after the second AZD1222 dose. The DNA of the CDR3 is TGTGCCAGCAGTGACTCCCGGGGGCTCAGTGAAAAACTGTTTTTT. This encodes CASSDSRGLSEKLFF.